Given below is one T cell receptor (beta chain) in context. Its antigen is not identified. The CDR3 runs 14 residues. V was shortened by 2 bases and J by 5 bases, with 13 bases between the two germline ends. Per the germline V gene, CDR1 is SGDLS and CDR2 is YYNGEE. This entry is derived from a study of cytotoxic CD8 clonotypes in ibrutinib-treated CLL. Overall study findings and caveats: Clonality grew at ibrutinib response; at progression, it decreased back toward baseline.

Investigators sought sequencing depths of between 1 in 200,000 and 1 in 1 million T cells. Assay used: immunoSEQ multiplex PCR; TCRdb lists only in-frame clones, some missing. The data hold around 200,000 clones, with roughly 65% observed a single time. The clonotype was recovered from a human donor with chronic lymphocytic leukemia. The V and J genes are TRBV9 and TRBJ2-5; tentative D call: TRBD2 (7 bases). The source material was PBMCs, sampled after 12 months of ibrutinib treatment. The CDR3: CASSVRGGRETQYF. CDR3 bases: TGTGCCAGCAGCGTTAGGGGGGGAAGGGAGACCCAGTACTTC.